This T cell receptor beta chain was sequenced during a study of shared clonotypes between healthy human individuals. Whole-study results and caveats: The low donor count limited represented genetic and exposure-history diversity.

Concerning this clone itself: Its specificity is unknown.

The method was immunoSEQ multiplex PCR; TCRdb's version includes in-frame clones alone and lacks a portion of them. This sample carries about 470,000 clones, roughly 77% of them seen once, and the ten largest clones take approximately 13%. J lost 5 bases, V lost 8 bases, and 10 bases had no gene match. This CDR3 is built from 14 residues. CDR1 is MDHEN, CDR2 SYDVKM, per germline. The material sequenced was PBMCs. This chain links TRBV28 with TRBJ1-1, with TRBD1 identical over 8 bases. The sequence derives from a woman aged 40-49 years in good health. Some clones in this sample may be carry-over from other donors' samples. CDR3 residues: CASHRGTERTEAFF. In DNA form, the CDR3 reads TGTGCCAGCCACAGGGGGACCGAGAGAACTGAAGCTTTCTTT.